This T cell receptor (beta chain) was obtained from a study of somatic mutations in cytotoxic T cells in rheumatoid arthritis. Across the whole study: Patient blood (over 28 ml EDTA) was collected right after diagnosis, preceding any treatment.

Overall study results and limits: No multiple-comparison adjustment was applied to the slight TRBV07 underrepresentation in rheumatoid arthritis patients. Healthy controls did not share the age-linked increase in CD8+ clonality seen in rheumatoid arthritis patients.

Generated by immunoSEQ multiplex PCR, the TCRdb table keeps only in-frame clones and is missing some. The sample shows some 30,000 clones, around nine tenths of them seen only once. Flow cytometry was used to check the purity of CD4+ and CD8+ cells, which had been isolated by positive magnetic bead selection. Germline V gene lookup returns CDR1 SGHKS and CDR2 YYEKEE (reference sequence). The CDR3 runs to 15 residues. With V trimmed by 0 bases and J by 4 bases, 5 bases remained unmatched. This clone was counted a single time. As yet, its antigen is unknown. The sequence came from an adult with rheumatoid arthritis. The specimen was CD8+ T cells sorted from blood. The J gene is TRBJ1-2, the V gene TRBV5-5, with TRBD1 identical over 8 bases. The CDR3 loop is CASSLAGGGGYGYTF. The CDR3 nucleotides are TGTGCCAGCAGCTTGGCAGGGGGCGGTGGCTATGGCTACACCTTC.